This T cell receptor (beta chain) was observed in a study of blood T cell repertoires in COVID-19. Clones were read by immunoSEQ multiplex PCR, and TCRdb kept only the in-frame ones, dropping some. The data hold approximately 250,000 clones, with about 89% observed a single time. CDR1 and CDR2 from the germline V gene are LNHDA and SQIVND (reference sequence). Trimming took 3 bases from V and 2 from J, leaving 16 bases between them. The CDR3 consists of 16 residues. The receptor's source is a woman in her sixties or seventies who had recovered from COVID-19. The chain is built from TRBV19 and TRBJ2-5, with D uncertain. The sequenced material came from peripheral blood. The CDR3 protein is CASSMLLPGSQETQYF. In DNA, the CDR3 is TGTGCCAGTAGTATGCTCCTCCCAGGCTCACAAGAGACCCAGTACTTC.